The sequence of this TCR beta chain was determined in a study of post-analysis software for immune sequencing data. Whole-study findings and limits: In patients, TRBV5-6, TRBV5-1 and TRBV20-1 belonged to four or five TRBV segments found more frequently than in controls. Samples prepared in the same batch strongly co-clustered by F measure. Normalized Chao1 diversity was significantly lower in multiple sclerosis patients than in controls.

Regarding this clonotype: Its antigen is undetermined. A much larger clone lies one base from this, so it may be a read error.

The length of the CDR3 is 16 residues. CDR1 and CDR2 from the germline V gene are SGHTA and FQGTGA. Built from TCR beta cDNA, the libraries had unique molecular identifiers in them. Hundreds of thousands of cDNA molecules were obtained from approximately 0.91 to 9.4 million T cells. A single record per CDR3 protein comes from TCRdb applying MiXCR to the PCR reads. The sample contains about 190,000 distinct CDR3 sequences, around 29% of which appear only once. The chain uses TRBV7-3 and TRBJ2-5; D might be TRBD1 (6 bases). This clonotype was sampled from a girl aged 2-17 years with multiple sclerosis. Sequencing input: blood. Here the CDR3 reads CVSSLGGTAGQETQYF. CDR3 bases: TGTGTCAGCAGTCTAGGGGGAACGGCGGGCCAAGAGACCCAGTACTTC.